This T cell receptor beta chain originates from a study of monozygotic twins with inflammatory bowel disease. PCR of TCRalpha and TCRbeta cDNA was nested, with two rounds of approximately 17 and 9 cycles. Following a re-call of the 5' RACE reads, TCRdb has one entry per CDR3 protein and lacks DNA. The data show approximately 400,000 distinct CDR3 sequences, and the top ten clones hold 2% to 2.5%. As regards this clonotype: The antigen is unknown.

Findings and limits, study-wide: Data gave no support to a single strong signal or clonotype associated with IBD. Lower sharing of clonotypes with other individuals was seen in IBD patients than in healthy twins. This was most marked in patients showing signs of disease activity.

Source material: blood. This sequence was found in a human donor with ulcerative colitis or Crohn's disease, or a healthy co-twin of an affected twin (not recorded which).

CDR3 sequence: CASSLDGTARRPQFF. The chain carries TRBV5-1 and TRBJ2-1; the D call from TCRdb, TRBD2, cannot be confirmed without DNA. This CDR3 region has 15 residues. CDR1 and CDR2 (germline): SGHRS, YFSETQ.